The entry below gives a single T cell receptor (beta chain) sequence along with its context. The data were obtained in a study of technical replicates of blood from a handful of donors. The repertoire was sequenced with immunoSEQ multiplex PCR; TCRdb's copy has only in-frame clones and lacks some. The sample lists 55,000 to 85,000 clones, just under 97% occurring once. Looked up from germline, CDR1 is SGHRS and CDR2 is YFSETQ. CDR3 length: 14 amino acids. Trimming took 3 bases from V and 5 from J; bases not matched to a gene: 5. Sample: T cells isolated from PBMCs. This rearrangement joins TRBV5-1 to TRBJ2-3, with 8 bases that match TRBD2. The TCR was taken from a human donor in good health. DNA for the CDR3: TGCGCCAGCAGCTCGGGGGGGCAAGGAGATACGCAGTATTTT. Its protein is CASSSGGQGDTQYF. The whole variable domain, remainder taken from reference TRBV5-1 and TRBJ2-3, is KAGVTQTPRYLIKTRGQQVTLSCSPISGHRSVSWYQQTPGQGLQFLFEYFSETQRNKGNFPGRFSGRQFSNSRSEMNVSTLELGDSALYLCASSSGGQGDTQYFGPGTRLTVL.